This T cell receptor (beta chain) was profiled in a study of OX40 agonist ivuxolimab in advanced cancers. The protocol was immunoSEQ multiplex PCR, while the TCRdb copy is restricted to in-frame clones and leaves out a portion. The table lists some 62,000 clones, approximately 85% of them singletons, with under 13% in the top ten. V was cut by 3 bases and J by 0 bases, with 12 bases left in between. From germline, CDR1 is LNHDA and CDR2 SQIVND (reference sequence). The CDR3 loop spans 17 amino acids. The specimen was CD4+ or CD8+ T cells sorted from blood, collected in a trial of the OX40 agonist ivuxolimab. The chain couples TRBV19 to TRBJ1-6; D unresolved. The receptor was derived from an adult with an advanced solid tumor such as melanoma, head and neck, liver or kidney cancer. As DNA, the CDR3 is TGTGCCAGTAGTATGAACCCTCAAAGCTCCTATAATTCACCCCTCCACTTT. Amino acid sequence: CASSMNPQSSYNSPLHF.